The T cell receptor (beta chain) under discussion was sequenced for a study of shared clonotypes between healthy human individuals. Study background: The study used three CD4 naive, three CD4 memory, two CD8 naive and one CD8 memory plate per donor. General observations from the study: Of the naive CD4 clonotypes, about 5% were shared across a handful of donors.

About this clone: As yet, its antigen is unknown.

The germline CDR1 and CDR2 sequences are SGHAT and FQNNGV. V lost 2 bases and J lost 1, with 18 bases in between. The CDR3 sequence is 17 residues long. The assay was immunoSEQ multiplex PCR, and TCRdb's table has in-frame clones only and misses some. The data show 110,000 or so clones, 55% to 80% seen once. V is TRBV11-2 and J is TRBJ2-7; perhaps TRBD2 as D (6 bases). Sequenced sample: memory CD8+ T cells sorted from blood. The subset here: CD45RO+ cells pooled with CCR7-negative TemRA cells. The receptor comes from a woman aged 25 to 39 in good health. The CDR3 coding sequence is TGTGCCAGCAGCTTAATACGCCGACCAGCGGGTTCCTACGAGCAGTACTTC. Its translation is CASSLIRRPAGSYEQYF.